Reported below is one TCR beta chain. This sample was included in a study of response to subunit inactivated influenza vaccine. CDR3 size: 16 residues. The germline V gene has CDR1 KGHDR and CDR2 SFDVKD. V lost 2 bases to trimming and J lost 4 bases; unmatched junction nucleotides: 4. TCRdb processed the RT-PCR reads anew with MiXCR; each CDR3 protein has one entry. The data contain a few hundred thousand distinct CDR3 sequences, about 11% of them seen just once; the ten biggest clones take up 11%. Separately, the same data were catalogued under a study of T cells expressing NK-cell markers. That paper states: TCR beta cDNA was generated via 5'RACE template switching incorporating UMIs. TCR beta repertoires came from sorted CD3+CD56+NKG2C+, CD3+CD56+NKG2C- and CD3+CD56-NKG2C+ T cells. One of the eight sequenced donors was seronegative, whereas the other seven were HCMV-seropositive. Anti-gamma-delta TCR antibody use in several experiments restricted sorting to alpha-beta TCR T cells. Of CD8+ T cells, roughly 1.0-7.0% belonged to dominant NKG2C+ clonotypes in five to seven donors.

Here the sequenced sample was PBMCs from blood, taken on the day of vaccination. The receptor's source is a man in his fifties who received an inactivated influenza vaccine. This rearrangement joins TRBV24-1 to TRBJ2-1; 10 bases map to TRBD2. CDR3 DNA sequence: TGTGCCACCAGTGATTCTAGCGGGAGTTGGTACAATGAGCAGTTCTTC. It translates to CATSDSSGSWYNEQFF.